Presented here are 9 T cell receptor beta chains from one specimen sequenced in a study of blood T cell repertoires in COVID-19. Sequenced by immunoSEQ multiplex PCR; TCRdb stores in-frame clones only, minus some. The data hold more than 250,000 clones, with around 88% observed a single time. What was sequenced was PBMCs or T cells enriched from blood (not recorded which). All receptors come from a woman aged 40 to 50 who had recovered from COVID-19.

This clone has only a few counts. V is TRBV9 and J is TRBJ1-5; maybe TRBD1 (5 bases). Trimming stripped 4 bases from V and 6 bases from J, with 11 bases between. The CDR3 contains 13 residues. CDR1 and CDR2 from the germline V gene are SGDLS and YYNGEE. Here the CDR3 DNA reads TGTGCCAGCAGCCCGGGGGGGGGTCAGCCCCAGCATTTT. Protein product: CASSPGGGQPQHF.

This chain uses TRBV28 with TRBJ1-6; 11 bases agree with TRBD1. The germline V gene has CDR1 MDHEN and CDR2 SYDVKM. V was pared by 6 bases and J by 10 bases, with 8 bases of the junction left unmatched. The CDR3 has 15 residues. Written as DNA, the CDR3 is TGTGCCAGCAGACCCGGACAGGGGGCGCGGTCACCCCTCCACTTT. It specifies CASRPGQGARSPLHF.

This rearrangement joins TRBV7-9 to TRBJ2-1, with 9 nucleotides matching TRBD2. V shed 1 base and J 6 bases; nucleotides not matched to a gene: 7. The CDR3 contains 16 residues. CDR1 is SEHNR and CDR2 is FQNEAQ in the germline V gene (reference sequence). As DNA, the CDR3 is TGTGCCAGCAGCTTAGGTGGCGGGAGGGCCATCAATGAGCAGTTCTTC. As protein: CASSLGGGRAINEQFF.

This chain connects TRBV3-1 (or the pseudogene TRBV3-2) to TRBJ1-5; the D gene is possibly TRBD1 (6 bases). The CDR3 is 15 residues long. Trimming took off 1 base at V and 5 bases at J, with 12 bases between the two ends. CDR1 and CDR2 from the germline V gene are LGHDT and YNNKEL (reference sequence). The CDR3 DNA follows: TGTGCCAGCAGCCAAGCGGCAGGGGTGGATCAGCCCCAGCATTTT. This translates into CASSQAAGVDQPQHF.

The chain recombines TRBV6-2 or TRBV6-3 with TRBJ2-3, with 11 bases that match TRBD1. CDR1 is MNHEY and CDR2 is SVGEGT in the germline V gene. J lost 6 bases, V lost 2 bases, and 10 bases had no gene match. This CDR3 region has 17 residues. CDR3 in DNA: TGTGCCAGCAGTTACCCCGGACAGGGGGCGCGATTGGATACGCAGTATTTT. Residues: CASSYPGQGARLDTQYF.

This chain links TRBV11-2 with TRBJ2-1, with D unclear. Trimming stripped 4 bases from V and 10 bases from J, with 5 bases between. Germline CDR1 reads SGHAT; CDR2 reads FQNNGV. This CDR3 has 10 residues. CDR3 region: CASSSREQFF. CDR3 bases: TGTGCCAGCAGCTCGCGGGAGCAGTTCTTC.

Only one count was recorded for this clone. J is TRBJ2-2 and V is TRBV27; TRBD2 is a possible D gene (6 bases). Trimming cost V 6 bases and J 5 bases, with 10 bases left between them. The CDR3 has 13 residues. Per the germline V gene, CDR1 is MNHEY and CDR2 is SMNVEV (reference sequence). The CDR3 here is CASSHRETGELFF. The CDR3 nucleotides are TGTGCCAGCAGCCACCGGGAGACCGGGGAGCTGTTTTTT.

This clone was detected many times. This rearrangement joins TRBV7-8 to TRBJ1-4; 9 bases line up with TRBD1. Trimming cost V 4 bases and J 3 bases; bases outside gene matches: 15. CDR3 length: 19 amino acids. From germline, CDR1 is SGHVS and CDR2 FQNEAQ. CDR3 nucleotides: TGTGCCAGCAGCTCGGACAGGGGACGACTGAAGGGCCCTAATGAAAAACTGTTTTTT. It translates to CASSSDRGRLKGPNEKLFF.

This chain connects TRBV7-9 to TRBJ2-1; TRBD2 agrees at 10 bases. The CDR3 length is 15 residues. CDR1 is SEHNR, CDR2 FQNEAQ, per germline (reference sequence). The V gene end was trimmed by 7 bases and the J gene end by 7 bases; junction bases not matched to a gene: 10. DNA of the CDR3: TGTGCCAGCACCCAGGCTAGCGGGAGATTTAATGAGCAGTTCTTC. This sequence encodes CASTQASGRFNEQFF. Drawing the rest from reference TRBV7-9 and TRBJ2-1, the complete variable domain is DTGVSQNPRHKITKRGQNVTFRCDPISEHNRLYWYRQTLGQGPEFLTYFQNEAQLEKSRLLSDRFSAERPKGSFSTLEIQRTEQGDSAMYLCASTQASGRFNEQFFGPGTRLTVL.